This T cell receptor (beta chain) was obtained from a study of cytomegalovirus exposure and HLA in healthy donors. The length of the CDR3 is 14 residues. Looked up from germline, CDR1 is MDHEN and CDR2 is SYDVKM. The V end lost 2 bases, the J end lost 4 bases, and 8 bases lay between the germline ends. This clone was seen a few times. The PCR ran on 60 Vbeta and 13 Jbeta primers. Repertoires were generated with immunoSEQ multiplex PCR, while TCRdb's copy carries only in-frame clones and drops some. The data show some 120,000 clones, with under 20% seen just once and approximately 2.9% held by the top ten.

The receptor's source is a female donor in good health and CMV-seropositive. The sample taken for sequencing was PBMCs. The V and J genes are TRBV28 and TRBJ2-2; D possibly corresponds to TRBD2 (6 bases). The CDR3 region has the DNA TGTGCCAGCAGTTTACGGGGGACCACCGGGGAGCTGTTTTTT. Amino acids: CASSLRGTTGELFF.